This T cell receptor (beta chain) was retrieved from a study of T-cell memory formation after mild COVID-19 (dated by TCRdb to the early 2020s). For the wider study: TCR sequence clusters from the two donors were largely donor specific. Two young, previously healthy adult volunteers, one female and one male, were included in the cohort. In a couple of donors, T-cell clones that expanded and contracted after mild COVID-19 were tracked by sequencing TCRalpha and TCRbeta repertoires over time.

Worth noting for this clonotype: Which antigen it targets is not known. Base qualities were left out, and no much larger clone turns up one base away.

The research as a whole found: Contracting CD4+ clones were found mainly in CM and EM memory subsets, while CD8+ clones were enriched in EMRA. Clones that contracted from day 15 to 85 showed balanced CD4/CD8 phenotypes, whereas a second wave of clones that expanded from day 15 to 37 leaned towards CD4+. Only two mild cases were covered by the study, and larger cohorts that include severe cases with pre-infection samples were considered necessary. Some responding clones were detected in pre-infection memory, which suggested that pre-existing cross-reactive memory T cells had joined the SARS-CoV-2 response. Whether the second-wave clones peaking on day 37 were SARS-CoV-2 specific was not confirmed.

Ficoll-Paque density gradient centrifugation was the method used to isolate PBMCs. From a lookup of the germline V gene (reference sequence), CDR1 and CDR2 are MNHEY and SMNVEV. Germline trimming amounts to 8 bases on V and 2 bases on J, with 3 as the count of junction bases outside the gene matches. The CDR3 holds 13 amino acids from the cysteine to the phenylalanine. Only the CDR3 portion is preserved as DNA: 39 bases, with reading frame beginning at the first base. Data came from an Illumina NovaSeq 6000. TCRalpha and TCRbeta cDNA libraries were constructed by 5'RACE with constant-segment primers, with sample barcodes and unique molecular identifiers being introduced. RNA was extracted from every sample with Trizol reagent. Amplification of the libraries took two PCR steps, and the second step added a second sample barcode plus Illumina TruSeq adapters. The libraries were sequenced on an Illumina NovaSeq using 2 x 150 bp paired-end reads. As for how the authors treated the data: The reads were demultiplexed and collapsed into UMI-guided consensus sequences using migec v1.2.7. Using mixcr v2.1.11, the UMI consensuses were aligned to TRA and TRB V and J templates and assembled into clonotypes. A clonotype was counted as expanded or contracted only if both edgeR and NoisET called the change significant, with noise models trained on biological replicates. edgeR calls used a false discovery rate-adjusted p below 0.01 and a log2 fold-change threshold of 1. As an exploratory analysis of dynamics, PCA with hierarchical clustering was applied to max-normalized trajectories of the 1000 most abundant clonotypes. Separately sequenced CD4+ and CD8+ repertoires were used to assign the CD4 or CD8 phenotype of responding clones. Starting from the raw public reads, TCRdb applied fastp trimming at Q25, assembled clones with MiXCR and retained in-frame beta chains. Entries that share a CDR3 protein sequence are merged under the most common genes and DNA. The V and J calls come from TCRdb's annotation, not from the publication. In this sample the table shows approximately 150,000 distinct CDR3 sequences, roughly 6.2% of which occur a single time. 2% to 2.5% of the sample lies in the top ten.

This clonotype was sampled from an adult woman who had mild COVID-19 (a few samples of this study predate the infection). The sample titles of this study are shuffled in the database, so cell type and time point are left out; the donor was told from shared clones. In this chain, TRBV27 is recombined with TRBJ2-3; TRBD2 agrees with 8 junctional bases. Sequencing was performed on PBMCs or a T cell subset sorted from them (not recorded which). The nucleotide sequence reads as follows: TGTGCCAGCTGTAGCGGGGCCACAGATACGCAGTATTTT. Its product reads: CASCSGATDTQYF.